These 9 T cell receptor beta chains originate from one sample sequenced in a study of T cells in women clearing cervical HPV infection. Clones were sequenced by immunoSEQ multiplex PCR, and TCRdb holds only the in-frame ones, with some missing. This specimen shows 35,000 to 45,000 clones; the ten leading clones hold approximately 6.6%. Material for sequencing was blood buffy coat. The receptors stem from a woman between 18 and 70 years old with a cervical HPV16 infection that either progressed to CIN3+ or cleared (not recorded which).

Note on this clone: The CDR3 goes on 3 residues after the read ends, and that part is filled in from the germline J gene. J is TRBJ2-1 and V is TRBV20-1, with TRBD2 matching 7 bases. V lost 3 bases to trimming and J lost 7 bases; unmatched junction nucleotides: 3. The CDR3 covers 12 residues. Germline values: CDR1 DFQATT, CDR2 SNEGSKA (reference sequence). CDR3 amino acids: CSARGGRNEQFF. The CDR3 DNA, read in part, is TGCAGTGCTAGGGGGGGGAGGAATGAG.

Remarks on this clone: The CDR3 end is not reached by the read, which stops 3 residues before it; the germline J gene fills it in. The chain links TRBV19 to TRBJ1-5; no clear D. The V and J ends lost 8 bases and 0 bases respectively, with 8 bases between them. Germline assignment: CDR1 LNHDA and CDR2 SQIVND (reference sequence). This CDR3 has 13 residues. CDR3 residues: CASEDYSNQPQHF. CDR3 bases read: TGTGCCAGTGAAGACTATAGCAATCAGCCC.

Points on this clone: The CDR3 end lies 3 residues beyond the end of the read and is filled in from the germline J gene. The chain couples TRBV7-9 to TRBJ1-2; TRBD1 aligns across 12 bases. The CDR3 has 14 residues. Germline V gene lookup returns CDR1 SEHNR and CDR2 FQNEAQ (reference sequence). CDR3 bases read: TGTGCCAGCAGCCATGAGGGACAGGGGGCTGAC. This translates into CASSHEGQGAD. The full CDR3 sequence reads CASSHEGQGADYTF.

The DNA read from the CDR3 is TGTGCCAGCAGTGTAGGGGGCAATGAG. Translation gives CASSVGGNE. The CDR3 as a whole reads CASSVGGNEQFF. V usage is TRBV2 and J usage is TRBJ2-1, with a tentative D call TRBD1 (6 bases). The read finishes 3 residues shy of the CDR3 end, and the germline J gene is used to complete it. Germline-derived CDR1 and CDR2 are SNHLY and FYNNEI. Between the trimmed V and J ends, which lost 4 bases and 6 bases, there was a span of 7 bases. The CDR3 totals 12 residues.

Remarks on this clone: The CDR3 is cut off 3 residues early in the read; its end comes from the germline J gene. The rearrangement joins TRBV11-2 to TRBJ2-2, with 12 positions matching TRBD1. From germline, CDR1 is SGHAT and CDR2 FQNNGV. The CDR3 sequence is 14 residues long. CDR3 bases read: TGTGCCAGCAGACGCCCGGGACAGGGGGCAGGG. Amino acids: CASRRPGQGAG. The full CDR3 sequence reads CASRRPGQGAGLFF.

With regard to this clone: Read coverage stops 3 residues before the CDR3 terminus; the germline J gene supplies the remainder. The chain combines TRBV5-4 with TRBJ2-3; the match to TRBD2 covers 7 bases. The CDR3 consists of 15 residues. Unmatched junction bases numbered 3, after V lost 2 bases and J lost 0 bases. The germline V gene has CDR1 SGHNT and CDR2 YYREEE (reference sequence). The sequenced CDR3 bases are TGTGCCAGCAGCTTTCTAGCGGCTAGCACAGATACG. Translation: CASSFLAASTDT. In full, the CDR3 is CASSFLAASTDTQYF.

In regard to this clone: The read falls 3 residues short of the CDR3 end, and the missing part is taken from the germline J gene. The chain recombines TRBV5-4 with TRBJ1-1, with a possible D match to TRBD1 (5 bases). Trimming shortened V by 1 base and J by 3 bases, and 16 bases separated the two germline ends. The CDR3 runs 16 residues. Germline V gene lookup returns CDR1 SGHNT and CDR2 YYREEE (reference sequence). The CDR3 loop reads CASSLIAGGVDTEAFF. The DNA read from the CDR3 is TGTGCCAGCAGCTTGATCGCCGGGGGAGTTGACACTGAA.

CDR3 bases read: TGTGCCAGCAGCGCCCACAGGGACTACAATGAG. It translates to CASSAHRDYNE. The whole CDR3 sequence reads CASSAHRDYNEQFF. The rearrangement uses TRBV5-5 and TRBJ2-1; D is perhaps TRBD1 (6 bases). The sequence runs out 3 residues before the end of the CDR3; the remainder is reconstructed from the germline J gene. This CDR3 spans 14 amino acids. CDR1 SGHKS and CDR2 YYEKEE come from the germline V gene (reference sequence). Trimming stripped 4 bases from V and 3 bases from J, with 11 bases between.

For this clone: From the germline J gene comes the end of the CDR3, since the read stops 3 residues before it. The chain links TRBV9 to TRBJ2-7, with 7 positions matching TRBD1. V was clipped by 3 bases and J by 2 bases; unmatched bases: 8. The V gene's germline CDR1 is SGDLS and CDR2 YYNGEE. This CDR3 is 15 amino acids long. The CDR3 here is CASSEETGSTYEQYF. CDR3 DNA, as far as it was read: TGTGCCAGCAGCGAGGAGACAGGGTCCACCTACGAG.